Below are 10 T cell receptor beta chains sequenced from a single sample in a study of T cells in women clearing cervical HPV infection. Profiling relied on immunoSEQ multiplex PCR, and the TCRdb table lists in-frame clones only, not all of them. Listed are around 46,000 clones; 35% to 40% falls within the top ten. Sequenced input: blood buffy coat. The origin of the receptors is a woman between 18 and 70 years old with a cervical HPV16 infection that either progressed to CIN3+ or cleared (not recorded which).

Of note for this clone: The CDR3 goes on 3 residues after the read ends, and that part is filled in from the germline J gene. This chain uses TRBV19 with TRBJ1-5, with 8 bases aligning to TRBD1. CDR1 and CDR2 (germline): LNHDA, SQIVND (reference sequence). V trimming: 6 bases; J trimming: 5 bases; junction bases outside the gene matches: 6. The CDR3 covers 14 residues. CDR3 residues: CASRLDRGDQPQHF. The part of the CDR3 DNA that was read is TGTGCCAGTAGATTAGACAGGGGCGATCAGCCC.

Note on this clone: The CDR3 end falls 3 residues outside the read, so it is completed with the germline J gene. This chain connects TRBV5-4 to TRBJ2-5, with 9 bases that match TRBD1. Looked up from germline, CDR1 is SGHNT and CDR2 is YYREEE (reference sequence). V shed 7 bases and J 2 bases; nucleotides not matched to a gene: 12. The CDR3 sequence is 16 residues long. The sequenced CDR3 bases are TGTGCCAGCCAACGTTGGGGGACAGGGAAGCAAGAGACC. It yields the protein CASQRWGTGKQET. The whole CDR3 protein reads CASQRWGTGKQETQYF.

A word on this clone: The read comes to an end 3 residues before the CDR3 does, leaving the germline J gene to fill in the end. The chain combines TRBV18 with TRBJ2-7, with 10 positions matching TRBD1. V was pared by 2 bases and J by 5 bases, with 3 bases of the junction left unmatched. The germline V gene has CDR1 KGHSH and CDR2 LQKENI. This CDR3 is 14 amino acids long. CDR3 region: CASSPGTGANEQYF. The sequenced part of the CDR3 DNA is TGTGCCAGCTCACCAGGGACAGGGGCGAACGAG. The entire variable domain, with the rest obtained from reference TRBV18 and TRBJ2-7, is as follows: NAGVMQNPRHLVRRRGQEARLRCSPMKGHSHVYWYRQLPEEGLKFMVYLQKENIIDESGMPKERFSAEFPKEGPSILRIQQVVRGDSAAYFCASSPGTGANEQYFGPGTRLTVT.

In regard to this clone: The read ends 3 residues before the CDR3 terminus; that terminus is restored from the germline J gene. The chain combines TRBV7-9 with TRBJ2-3; D is undetermined. From germline, CDR1 is SEHNR and CDR2 FQNEAQ (reference sequence). This CDR3 has 11 residues. The CDR3 bases that were read are TGTGCCAGCAGCAGGCAAGAGACG. Its protein is CASSRQET. The complete CDR3 sequence is CASSRQETQYF.

On this clone itself: The read comes to an end 3 residues before the CDR3 does, leaving the germline J gene to fill in the end. The gene calls are TRBV19 and TRBJ2-7, with TRBD1 matching 7 bases. This CDR3 is 13 amino acids long. V shed 3 bases, J shed 3 bases, and the junction held 2 bases outside the gene matches. Germline values: CDR1 LNHDA, CDR2 SQIVND (reference sequence). The part of the CDR3 DNA that was read is TGTGCCAGTAGTATCGGGACAGACTACGAG. This gives the protein CASSIGTDYE. The complete CDR3 reads CASSIGTDYEQYF. The full variable domain, in which reference TRBV19 and TRBJ2-7 provide the parts outside the CDR3, is DGGITQSPKYLFRKEGQNVTLSCEQNLNHDAMYWYRQDPGQGLRLIYYSQIVNDFQKGDIAEGYSVSREKKESFPLTVTSAQKNPTAFYLCASSIGTDYEQYFGPGTRLTVT.

A remark on this clone: The CDR3 end is not reached by the read, which stops 3 residues before it; the germline J gene fills it in. The chain is built from TRBV2 and TRBJ2-3, with 8 bases that match TRBD1. The CDR3 has 15 residues. Germline V CDR1 and CDR2: SNHLY, FYNNEI. CDR3 amino acids: CASTPGTGLGETQYF. The DNA read from the CDR3 is TGTGCCAGCACGCCCGGGACAGGTCTGGGGGAGACG.

Worth noting for this clone: The DNA ends 3 residues before the CDR3 does, and the rest of the CDR3 is filled in from the germline J gene. The rearrangement joins TRBV19 to TRBJ2-3; D remains unclear. CDR1 and CDR2 (germline): LNHDA, SQIVND (reference sequence). The CDR3 length is 13 residues. CDR3 sequence reads: CASSSQTLETQYF. CDR3 DNA (partial): TGTGCCAGTAGTAGCCAGACCCTAGAGACG.

Concerning this clone itself: The CDR3 goes on 3 residues after the read ends, and that part is filled in from the germline J gene. V and J are TRBV18 and TRBJ2-7; D ambiguous. The CDR3 spans 14 residues. V lost 0 bases to trimming and J lost 4 bases, with 10 bases between them. The V gene's germline CDR1 is KGHSH and CDR2 LQKENI. CDR3 sequence reads: CASSPPQNPYEQYF. CDR3 DNA (partial): TGTGCCAGCTCACCACCGCAGAATCCGTACGAG.

Details on this clone: The CDR3 goes on 3 residues after the read ends, and that part is filled in from the germline J gene. The genes are TRBV11-3 and TRBJ2-7; possible D gene TRBD2, 6 bases. From germline, CDR1 is SGHNT and CDR2 YENEEA. Trimming took off 3 bases at V and 5 bases at J, with 14 bases between the two ends. The CDR3 spans 14 residues. The sequenced CDR3 bases are TGTGCCAGCAGCTTCCTAGCGTACCCTGACGAG. Translating gives CASSFLAYPDE. The entire CDR3 reads CASSFLAYPDEQYF.

About this clone: The read terminates 3 residues ahead of where the CDR3 ends, so the germline J gene completes it. The chain links TRBV30 to TRBJ1-2, with TRBD1 matching 9 bases. This CDR3 is built from 13 residues. V dropped 5 bases and J dropped 5; count of bases not matched to a gene: 6. The germline V gene encodes CDR1 GTSNPN and CDR2 SVGIG (reference sequence). This CDR3 is CAWRTGGAYGYTF. The part of the CDR3 DNA that was read is TGTGCCTGGCGAACAGGGGGCGCGTATGGC.